This TCR beta chain came from a study of blood T cells in healthy people across ages. The junction had 9 bases not matched to a gene; V was cut back by 5 bases and J by 3 bases. This CDR3 is built from 15 residues. Germline V gene data show CDR1 as SGHTA and CDR2 as FQGNSA. Primed by a sample-barcoded 5' primer and a J-beta primer mix, a second PCR proceeded for about 6 to 12 cycles. TCRdb recomputed calls from the 5' RACE reads with MiXCR, one row per CDR3 protein. The table shows 800,000 or so distinct CDR3 sequences, with roughly 25% occurring only once. The sample also formed part of further work on T cells of mothers and their children. Turning to that study: All extracted RNA went into cDNA synthesis, approximately 1.4 ug per 15 ul. A second PCR was performed with the M1S primer. This primer added sample barcodes and 2-4 random nucleotides.

The chain uses TRBV7-2 and TRBJ2-7, with TRBD2 identical over 8 bases. Sequenced: blood. The sequence came from a boy aged 5 to 17 in good health. The CDR3 coding sequence is TGTGCCAGCAGCCCTGGGAGAGCGGGAGTCTACGAGCAGTACTTC. Translated: CASSPGRAGVYEQYF.